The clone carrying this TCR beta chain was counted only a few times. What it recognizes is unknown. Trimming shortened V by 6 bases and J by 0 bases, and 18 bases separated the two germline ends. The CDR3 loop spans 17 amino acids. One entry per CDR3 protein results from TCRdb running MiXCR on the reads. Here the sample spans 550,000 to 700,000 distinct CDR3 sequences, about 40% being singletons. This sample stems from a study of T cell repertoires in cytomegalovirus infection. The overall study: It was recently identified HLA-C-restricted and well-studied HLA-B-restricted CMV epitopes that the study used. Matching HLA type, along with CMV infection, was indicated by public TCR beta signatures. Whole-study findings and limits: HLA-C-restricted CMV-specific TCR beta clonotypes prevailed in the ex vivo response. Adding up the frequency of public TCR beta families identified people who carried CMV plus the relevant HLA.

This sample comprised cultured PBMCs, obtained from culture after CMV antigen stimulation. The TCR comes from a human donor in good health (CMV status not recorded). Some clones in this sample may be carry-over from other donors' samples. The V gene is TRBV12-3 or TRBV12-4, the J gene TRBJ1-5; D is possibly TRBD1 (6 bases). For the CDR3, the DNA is TGTGCCAGCAGCCAAGACAGGTACATCAATAGCAATCAGCCCCAGCATTTT. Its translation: CASSQDRYINSNQPQHF.